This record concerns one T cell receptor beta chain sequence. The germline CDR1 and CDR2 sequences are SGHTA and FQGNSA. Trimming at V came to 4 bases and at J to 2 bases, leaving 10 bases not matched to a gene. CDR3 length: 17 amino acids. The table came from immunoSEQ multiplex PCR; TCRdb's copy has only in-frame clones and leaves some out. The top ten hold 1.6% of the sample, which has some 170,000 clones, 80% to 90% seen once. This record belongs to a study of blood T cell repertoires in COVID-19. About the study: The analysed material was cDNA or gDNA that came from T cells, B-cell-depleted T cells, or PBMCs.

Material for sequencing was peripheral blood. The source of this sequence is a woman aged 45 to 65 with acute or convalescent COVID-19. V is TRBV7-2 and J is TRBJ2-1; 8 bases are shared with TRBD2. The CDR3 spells CASSSTGAGGPYNEQFF. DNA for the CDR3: TGTGCCAGCAGCTCCACGGGGGCGGGGGGCCCCTACAATGAGCAGTTCTTC.